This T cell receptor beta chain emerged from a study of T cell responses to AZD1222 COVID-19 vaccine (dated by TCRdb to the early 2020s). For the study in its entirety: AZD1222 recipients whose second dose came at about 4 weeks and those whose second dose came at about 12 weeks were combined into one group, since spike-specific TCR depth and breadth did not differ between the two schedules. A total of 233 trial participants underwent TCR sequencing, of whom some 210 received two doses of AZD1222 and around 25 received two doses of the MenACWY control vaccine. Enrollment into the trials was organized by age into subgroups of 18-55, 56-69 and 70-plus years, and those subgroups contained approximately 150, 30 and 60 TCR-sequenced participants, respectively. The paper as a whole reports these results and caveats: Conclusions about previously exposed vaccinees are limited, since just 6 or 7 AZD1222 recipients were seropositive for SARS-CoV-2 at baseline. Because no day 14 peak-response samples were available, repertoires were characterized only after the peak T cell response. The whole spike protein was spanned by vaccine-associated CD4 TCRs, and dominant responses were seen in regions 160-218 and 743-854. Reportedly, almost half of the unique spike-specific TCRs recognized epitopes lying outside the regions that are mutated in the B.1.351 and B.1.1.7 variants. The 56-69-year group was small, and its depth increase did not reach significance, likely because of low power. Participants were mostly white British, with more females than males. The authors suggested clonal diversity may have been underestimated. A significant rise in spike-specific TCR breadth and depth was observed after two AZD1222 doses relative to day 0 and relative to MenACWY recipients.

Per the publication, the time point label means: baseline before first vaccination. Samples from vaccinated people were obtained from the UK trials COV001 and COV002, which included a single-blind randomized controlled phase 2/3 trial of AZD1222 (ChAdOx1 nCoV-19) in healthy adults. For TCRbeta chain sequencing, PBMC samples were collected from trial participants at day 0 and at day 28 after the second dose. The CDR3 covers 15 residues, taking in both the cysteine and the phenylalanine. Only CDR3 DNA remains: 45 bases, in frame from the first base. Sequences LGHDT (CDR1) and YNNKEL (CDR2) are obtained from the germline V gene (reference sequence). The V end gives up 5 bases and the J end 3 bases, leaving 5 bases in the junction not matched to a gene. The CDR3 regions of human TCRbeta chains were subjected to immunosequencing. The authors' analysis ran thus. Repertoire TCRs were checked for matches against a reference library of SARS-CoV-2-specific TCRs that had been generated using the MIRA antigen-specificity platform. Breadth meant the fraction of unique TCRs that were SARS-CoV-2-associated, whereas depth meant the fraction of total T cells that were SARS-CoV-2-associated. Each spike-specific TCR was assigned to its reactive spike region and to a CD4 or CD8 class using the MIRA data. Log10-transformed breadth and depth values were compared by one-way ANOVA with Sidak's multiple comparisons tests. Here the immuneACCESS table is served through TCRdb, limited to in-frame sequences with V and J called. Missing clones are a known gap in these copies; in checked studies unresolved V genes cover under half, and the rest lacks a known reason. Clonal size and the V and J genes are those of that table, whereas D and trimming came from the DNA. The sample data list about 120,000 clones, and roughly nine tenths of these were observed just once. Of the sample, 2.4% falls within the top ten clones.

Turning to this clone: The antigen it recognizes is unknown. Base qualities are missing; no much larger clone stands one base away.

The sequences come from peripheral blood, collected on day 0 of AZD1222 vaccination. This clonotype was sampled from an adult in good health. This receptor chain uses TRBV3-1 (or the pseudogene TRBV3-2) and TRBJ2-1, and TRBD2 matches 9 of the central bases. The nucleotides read TGTGCCAGCAGCGCGTCAGCGGGGGGCTACAATGAGCAGTTCTTC. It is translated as CASSASAGGYNEQFF.